Listed below are T cell receptor beta chains from one sample, sequenced in a study of identical twins. TCRdb itself ran the 5' RACE reads through MiXCR, one entry per CDR3 protein. Of approximately 550,000 distinct CDR3 sequences in the sample, approximately 20% were seen once. This same sample was also part of a study on yellow fever vaccine responses in identical twins.

Input material: CD4+ T cells sorted from blood. The source is a woman between 18 and 30 years old in good health. CDR3s include the opening cysteine and the closing phenylalanine or tryptophan. D genes are given only for firm matches. For some rows the clone size is stated as once, few or many, or as a class when expanded; others skip it.

>TRBV3-1|TRBJ2-1|.|.
TGTGCCAGCAGCCAAATCGCGGGGGCCCTGAATGAGCAGTTCTTC
CASSQIAGALNEQFF
>TRBV12-3/TRBV12-4|TRBJ1-1|TRBD1|.
TGTGCCAGCAGCTCCAGACAGGGGAGGACTGAAGCTTTCTTT
CASSSRQGRTEAFF
>TRBV12-3/TRBV12-4|TRBJ1-2|TRBD1|.
TGTGCCAGCAGGACAGGGTTGGACTATGGCTACACCTTC
CASRTGLDYGYTF
>TRBV7-2|TRBJ2-1|TRBD1|.
TGTGCCAGCAGGATCACAGGGGGCGAGCAGTTCTTC
CASRITGGEQFF
>TRBV21-1|TRBJ2-3|.|few
TGTGCCAGCAGCCCCCAAGGGGGACTAGCGGGAGCTGGTGTGACAGATACGCAGTATTTT
CASSPQGGLAGAGVTDTQYF
>TRBV15|TRBJ2-2|TRBD1|.
TGTGCCACCAGCAGGGACAGGGGGCGCACCGGGGAGCTGTTTTTT
CATSRDRGRTGELFF
>TRBV4-1|TRBJ2-2|TRBD2|.
TGCGCCAGCAGCCAAGATCGGCGGACTAGCGGGGGACAGAACACCGGGGAGCTGTTTTTT
CASSQDRRTSGGQNTGELFF
>TRBV15|TRBJ2-2|TRBD1|.
TGTGCCACCAGCAAAGGACAGGTTATCACCGGGGAGCTGTTTTTT
CATSKGQVITGELFF
>TRBV5-1|TRBJ2-1|TRBD2|many
TGCGCCAGCAGCCGGTGGACTAGCGGGAGGGCCATCTCCTACAATGAGCAGTTCTTC
CASSRWTSGRAISYNEQFF
>TRBV29-1|TRBJ1-1|.|.
TGCAGCGCGATAACAGGTACGACTGAAGCTTTCTTT
CSAITGTTEAFF
>TRBV9|TRBJ2-1|.|few
TGTGCCAGCAGCCTGACTCACATGGACAATGAGCAGTTCTTC
CASSLTHMDNEQFF
>TRBV6-5|TRBJ2-3|.|.
TGTGCCAGCAGTTACTCGCGTGGCGGGCCCTCTAGCACAGATACGCAGTATTTT
CASSYSRGGPSSTDTQYF
>TRBV27|TRBJ2-5|.|.
TGTGCCAGCAGTGTTCATAGGGGGGAGACCCAGTACTTC
CASSVHRGETQYF
>TRBV4-1|TRBJ1-1|TRBD1|once
TGCGCCAGCAGCCAGGCAGGGGGCTTCACTGAAGCTTTCTTT
CASSQAGGFTEAFF
>TRBV29-1|TRBJ2-2|TRBD1|few
TGCAGCGTTAGACGACAGGGGACAACGAACACCGGGGAGCTGTTTTTT
CSVRRQGTTNTGELFF
>TRBV4-1|TRBJ2-5|.|.
TGCGCCAGCAGCCAGCCTAATAGAGAGACCCAGTACTTC
CASSQPNRETQYF
>TRBV7-8|TRBJ2-1|TRBD1|.
TGTGCCAGCAGCTTAGGGACAGGGACCTACAATGAGCAGTTCTTC
CASSLGTGTYNEQFF
>TRBV20-1|TRBJ2-3|.|few
TGCAGTGCTACCGGGACGATTAGCACAGATACGCAGTATTTT
CSATGTISTDTQYF
>TRBV27|TRBJ2-7|TRBD2|few
TGTGCCAGCAGTTTGGCGGCGGGAGCCCCCTACGAGCAGTACTTC
CASSLAAGAPYEQYF
>TRBV20-1|TRBJ1-4|TRBD1|few
TGCAGTGTCCCGGACAGGGGGAGAGAAAAACTGTTTTTT
CSVPDRGREKLFF
>TRBV5-1|TRBJ2-1|TRBD1|many
TGCGCCAGCAGCTTGGGGGACAGATACAATGAGCAGTTCTTC
CASSLGDRYNEQFF
>TRBV7-9|TRBJ1-1|TRBD1|few
TGTGCCAGCAGTCCGGGACAGCTTTTGGGAGCTTTCTTT
CASSPGQLLGAFF
>TRBV29-1|TRBJ2-2|.|.
TGCAGCGCCTCATCCGGGATTCCTAACACCGGGGAGCTGTTTTTT
CSASSGIPNTGELFF
>TRBV10-3|TRBJ2-6|.|few
TGTGCCATCAGTGAGTCATCCGGGGCCAACGTCCTGACTTTC
CAISESSGANVLTF
>TRBV2|TRBJ2-1|.|few
TGTGCCAGCAGTGATCGGGAGTGGAACAATGAGCAGTTCTTC
CASSDREWNNEQFF